This T cell receptor (beta chain) was identified in a study of blood T cell repertoires in COVID-19. Study in general: The study drew acute and convalescent COVID-19 samples from the United States, Italy and Spain.

Data came from immunoSEQ multiplex PCR; TCRdb stores just in-frame clones and leaves some out. The sample comprises around 260,000 clones, roughly nine tenths of which are singletons, and roughly 4% rests with the top ten. This CDR3 has 16 residues. Germline-derived CDR1 and CDR2 are MNHEY and SMNVEV (reference sequence). The V end was cut by 5 bases, the J end by 9 bases, with 20 bases between. The TCR was taken from a man in his sixties who had recovered from COVID-19. The chain has TRBV27 and TRBJ1-6; no reliable D call. The sequenced sample was peripheral blood. The CDR3 loop is CASSISPPGLGSPLHF. CDR3 coding DNA: TGTGCCAGCAGTATCAGTCCGCCGGGTCTCGGTTCACCCCTCCACTTT.